This TCR beta chain emerged from a study of CD8+ T cells in alopecia areata. As for the study in general: Tofacitinib continued for 6 to 18 months and was then withheld for 6 months. Severity scores in treated patients reflected the percentage of scalp affected.

CDR1 PRHDT and CDR2 FYEKMQ come from the germline V gene (reference sequence). V shed 4 bases and J 12 bases; nucleotides not matched to a gene: 6. CDR3 length: 13 residues. Regarding treatment: oral pan-JAK inhibitor, 5-10 mg twice daily. Study-level points and caveats: Scalp clonality decreased significantly with tofacitinib, and so did expanded CD8+ clones among the top 100. Compared with mice, patients displayed less clear TCR sharing, possibly for HLA-related reasons.

Following extraction, RNA underwent reverse transcription to cDNA, which served as the sequencing template. Libraries were prepared by immunoSEQ multiplex PCR; TCRdb keeps only in-frame clonotypes and omits some of them. The sample consists of 80,000 or so clones, about 71% of them appearing once. With respect to this clone: The antigen is unknown.

The sequence derives from a human donor with alopecia areata. The rearrangement joins TRBV13 to TRBJ2-1; 10 positions agree with TRBD2. This material consisted of CD8+ T cells sorted from blood, taken at week 24, from a patient treated with tofacitinib. DNA of the CDR3: TGTGCCAGCAGCTCCTCCTTAGCGGGAGGGCAGTTCTTC. It yields the protein CASSSSLAGGQFF.